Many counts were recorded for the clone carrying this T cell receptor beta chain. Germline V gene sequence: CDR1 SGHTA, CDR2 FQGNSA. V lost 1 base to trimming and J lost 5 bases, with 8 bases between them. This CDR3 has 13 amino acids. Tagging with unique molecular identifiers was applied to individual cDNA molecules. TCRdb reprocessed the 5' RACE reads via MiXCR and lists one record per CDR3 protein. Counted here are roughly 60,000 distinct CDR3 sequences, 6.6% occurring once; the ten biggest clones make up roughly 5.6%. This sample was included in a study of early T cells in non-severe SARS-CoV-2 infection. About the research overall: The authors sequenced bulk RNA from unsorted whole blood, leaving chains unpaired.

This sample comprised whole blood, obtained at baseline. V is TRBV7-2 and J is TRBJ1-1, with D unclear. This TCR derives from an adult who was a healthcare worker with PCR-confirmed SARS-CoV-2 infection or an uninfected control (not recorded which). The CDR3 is CASSLVRWTEAFF. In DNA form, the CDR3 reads TGTGCCAGCAGCTTAGTCAGGTGGACTGAAGCTTTCTTT.